These T cell receptor beta chains were read from a single sample in a study of Graves' ophthalmopathy and Graves' hyperthyroidism. One entry per CDR3 protein, called by TCRdb with MiXCR from the multiplex PCR reads. The data contain about 1.2 million distinct CDR3 sequences, 35% to 40% of them singletons. Sequencing was done on a sample of peripheral blood or thyroid tissue (not recorded which). All receptors derive from an adult man with Graves' hyperthyroidism. Each CDR3 is given with its conserved first and last residue. D genes are given only for firm matches. Clone size is not always given. Where it is, it says once, few, many or a class for expanded clones.

abundance	v_gene	d_gene	j_gene	CDR3nt	CDR3aa
few	TRBV5-1	TRBD2	TRBJ2-5	TGTGCCAGCAGCTTCGGTAGCGGGGCACAAGAGACCCAGTACTTC	CASSFGSGAQETQYF
many	TRBV29-1	-	TRBJ2-5	TGCAGCGTTAGGAAAGGGACTCAGGGCGGGGAGACCCAGTACTTC	CSVRKGTQGGETQYF
-	TRBV10-2	-	TRBJ2-7	TGCGCCAGCAGTGAGGGGGACAACGAGCAGTACTTC	CASSEGDNEQYF
-	TRBV7-3	TRBD2	TRBJ2-3	TGTGCCAGCAGCCCGACTAGCGGATCCACAGATACGCAGTATTTT	CASSPTSGSTDTQYF
many	TRBV15	-	TRBJ2-7	TGTGCCACCAGTCCTGACAGGCCCTACGAGCAGTACTTC	CATSPDRPYEQYF
-	TRBV5-1	TRBD1	TRBJ1-4	TGCGCCAGCAGCTCAGGGGGTCGAGCGGGGGAAAAACTGTTTTTT	CASSSGGRAGEKLFF
-	TRBV12-3/TRBV12-4	TRBD2	TRBJ2-7	TGTGCCAGCAGCCCCTGGAGCGGGGGCACTGGAGAGCAGTACTTC	CASSPWSGGTGEQYF
many	TRBV20-1	TRBD2	TRBJ2-7	TGCAGTGCTAGAGGGGCAGCGGGAGGCGGCTACGAGCAGTACTTC	CSARGAAGGGYEQYF
-	TRBV30	-	TRBJ2-7	TGTGCCGGAGGGACCGGGCGGGAGCAGTACTTC	CAGGTGREQYF
many	TRBV11-1	TRBD1	TRBJ2-6	TGTGCCAGCAGCTTAGCGACAGGGCCCTCTGGGGCCAACGTCCTGACTTTC	CASSLATGPSGANVLTF
-	TRBV20-1	-	TRBJ1-5	TGCAGTGCAGCAAAGACAGCTCTCAATCAGCCCCAGCATTTT	CSAAKTALNQPQHF
-	TRBV12-3/TRBV12-4	-	TRBJ1-4	TGTGCCAGCAGTGGGACTAGCGGGGAAAAACTGTTTTTT	CASSGTSGEKLFF
-	TRBV6-2/TRBV6-3	-	TRBJ1-1	TGTGCCAGCAGTTACTCCGGGCTCTACACTGAAGCTTTCTTT	CASSYSGLYTEAFF
few	TRBV11-2	-	TRBJ1-4	TGTGCCAGCAGCTCTAGGGGGGCGGTTCGTGAAAAACTGTTTTTT	CASSSRGAVREKLFF
-	TRBV6-5	-	TRBJ2-7	TGTGCCAGCAGTACCACGGGTGGTAACTACGAGCAGTACTTC	CASSTTGGNYEQYF
many	TRBV15	-	TRBJ2-6	TGTGCCACCTGGGGGACTTCTGGGGCCAACGTCCTGACTTTC	CATWGTSGANVLTF
many	TRBV29-1	-	TRBJ1-2	TGCAGCGTTCGGCCTCCAGCTAACTATGGCTACACCTTC	CSVRPPANYGYTF
-	TRBV30	-	TRBJ1-1	TGTGCCTGGAGTCAAACCAGATTCATGAACACTGAAGCTTTCTTT	CAWSQTRFMNTEAFF
few	TRBV11-2	-	TRBJ1-4	TGTGCCAGCAGCTTAGAGGGTCAGACAACTAATGAAAAACTGTTTTTT	CASSLEGQTTNEKLFF
few	TRBV2	-	TRBJ1-5	TGTGCCAGCAGTTACGAGGGTTTCAATCAGCCCCAGCATTTT	CASSYEGFNQPQHF
many	TRBV14	-	TRBJ1-1	TGTGCCAGCAGCCGGAAACTGAACACTGAAGCTTTCTTT	CASSRKLNTEAFF
many	TRBV9	TRBD1	TRBJ1-1	TGTGCCAGCAGCGTAGTAGGGACAGCGAACACTGAAGCTTTCTTT	CASSVVGTANTEAFF
-	TRBV5-5	TRBD1	TRBJ2-7	TGTGCCAGCAGCCCGGCCAGACAGGGGTTCGAGCAGTACTTC	CASSPARQGFEQYF
few	TRBV10-3	-	TRBJ2-5	TGTGCCATCAGTGAGGGGGGGCCTAAAGAGACCCAGTACTTC	CAISEGGPKETQYF
many	TRBV9	-	TRBJ1-2	TGTGCCAGCAGCGCCCCGCCCGGGGGACGAAACTATGGCTACACCTTC	CASSAPPGGRNYGYTF
-	TRBV20-1	-	TRBJ2-7	TGCAGTGCTTCTCAGCTGGGGACCTACGAGCAGTACTTC	CSASQLGTYEQYF
-	TRBV7-9	-	TRBJ2-7	TGTGCCAGCAGCTTTTCGAGAGCGTCCTACGAGCAGTACTTC	CASSFSRASYEQYF